This T cell receptor (beta chain) was identified in a study of high-grade serous ovarian cancer treatment subgroups. Findings of the study overall: The analyses considered CDR3 and ignored CDR1 and CDR2.

Tumor samples were taken before definitive surgery or chemotherapy. The repertoire was sequenced with immunoSEQ multiplex PCR; TCRdb's copy has only in-frame clones and lacks some. The data show under 30,000 clones, 84% seen once. V was trimmed by 6 bases and J by 6 bases, leaving 15 bases between them. The CDR3 covers 13 residues. Germline V lookup: CDR1 SGHKS, CDR2 YYEKEE (reference sequence). As for this clone: The antigen is not known.

The sequence derives from a human donor with high-grade serous ovarian cancer. Source material: tumor tissue. The V call is TRBV5-5, the J call TRBJ1-2; no clear D gene. CDR3 nucleotide sequence: TGTGCCAGCACCCAATCGACAAGGAATGGCTACACCTTC. It specifies CASTQSTRNGYTF.